The 12 T cell receptor beta chains listed next were all sequenced from one sample in a study of PD-L1 blockade in urothelial cancer. The method was immunoSEQ multiplex PCR; TCRdb's version includes in-frame clones alone and lacks a portion of them. The table records about 50,000 clones, 85% to 90% of them present only once. Regarding time point: peripheral blood 6 weeks after treatment start. The material sequenced was PBMCs, taken around atezolizumab (anti-PD-L1) treatment. These receptor sequences come from a man between 60 and 75 years old with urothelial cancer.

The rearrangement joins TRBV2 to TRBJ1-2; D is undetermined. CDR1 and CDR2 (germline): SNHLY, FYNNEI. This CDR3 contains 13 residues. V was clipped by 6 bases and J by 0 bases, with 8 bases between them. CDR3 DNA: TGTGCCAGCAGCGCCGGGACTAACTATGGCTACACCTTC. It codes for CASSAGTNYGYTF. Looking up the rest from reference TRBV2 and TRBJ1-2 gives the full variable domain: EPEVTQTPSHQVTQMGQEVILRCVPISNHLYFYWYRQILGQKVEFLVSFYNNEISEKSEIFDDQFSVERPDGSNFTLKIRSTKLEDSAMYFCASSAGTNYGYTFGSGTRLTVV.

The chain recombines TRBV4-1 with TRBJ2-7; 12 bases align to TRBD2. Trimming took 2 bases from V and 0 from J; bases not matched to a gene: 2. The CDR3 is 16 residues long. Looked up from germline, CDR1 is MGHRA and CDR2 is YSYEKL. The CDR3 is CASSQPLAGGSYEQYF. For the CDR3, the DNA is TGCGCCAGCAGCCAACCACTAGCGGGGGGCTCCTACGAGCAGTACTTC.

The V call is TRBV4-2, the J call TRBJ1-1, with 7 bases lining up with TRBD1. The CDR3 spans 14 residues. Looked up from germline, CDR1 is LGHNA and CDR2 is YNFKEQ. V was clipped by 4 bases and J by 2 bases; unmatched bases: 4. CDR3 bases: TGTGCCAGCAGCCTCGGACAGGTTAACACTGAAGCTTTCTTT. As protein: CASSLGQVNTEAFF.

V gene TRBV5-1 combines with J gene TRBJ2-7; a weak D match, TRBD1 (6 bases). V was shortened by 4 bases and J by 1 base, with 12 bases between the two germline ends. The germline V gene has CDR1 SGHRS and CDR2 YFSETQ. The CDR3 covers 14 residues. This chain's CDR3 is CASSTGQPSYEQYF. The CDR3 bases are TGCGCCAGCAGCACTGGACAGCCTTCCTACGAGCAGTACTTC.

This chain joins TRBV5-1 and TRBJ1-4, with 7 bases lining up with TRBD1. The germline V gene encodes CDR1 SGHRS and CDR2 YFSETQ. The CDR3 has 14 residues. With V trimmed by 3 bases and J by 8 bases, 7 bases remained unmatched. In DNA, the CDR3 is TGCGCCAGCAGCTCGGGACAGCCGGCAGAAAAACTGTTTTTT. Translation gives CASSSGQPAEKLFF.

The chain couples TRBV7-2 to TRBJ2-2, with D possibly matching TRBD2 (5 bases). V lost 6 bases, J lost 7 bases, and 15 bases lay in between. Germline V lookup: CDR1 SGHTA, CDR2 FQGNSA. The CDR3 is 14 amino acids. CDR3 in amino acids: CASRFETGIGELFF. The CDR3 DNA follows: TGTGCCAGCAGATTCGAGACGGGGATCGGGGAGCTGTTTTTT.

This chain joins TRBV19 and TRBJ1-5; TRBD1 matches 9 bases. This CDR3 contains 16 residues. The junction had 3 bases not matched to a gene; V was cut back by 0 bases and J by 3 bases. CDR1 and CDR2 (germline): LNHDA, SQIVND (reference sequence). The CDR3 here is CASSIETGGSNQPQHF. The CDR3 nucleotides are TGTGCCAGTAGTATAGAAACAGGGGGCTCCAATCAGCCCCAGCATTTT.

This clone was observed once. DNA of the CDR3: TGTGCCAGCAGCGCCATAAGCTCAGATACGCAGTATTTT. Amino acids: CASSAISSDTQYF. This sequence joins TRBV6-5 and TRBJ2-3; D uncertain. Germline CDR1 MNHEY, CDR2 SVGAGI. V was clipped by 6 bases and J by 4 bases, with 11 bases between them. The CDR3 extends over 13 amino acids.

The chain combines TRBV29-1 with TRBJ1-2; a weak D match, TRBD1 (5 bases). Trimming cost V 0 bases and J 10 bases, with 12 bases left between them. The germline V gene encodes CDR1 SQVTM and CDR2 ANQGSEA. The CDR3 loop spans 12 amino acids. The chain's CDR3 is CSVEDPRALYTF. CDR3 DNA sequence: TGCAGCGTTGAAGATCCCAGGGCACTCTACACCTTC.

This clone was counted once. The V and J genes are TRBV30 and TRBJ1-2; 8 bases align to TRBD1. The V segment lost 4 bases and the J segment 6 bases; nucleotides outside the gene matches: 4. Germline loops: CDR1 GTSNPN, CDR2 SVGIG (reference sequence). The CDR3 totals 12 residues. The CDR3, as DNA: TGTGCCTGGACTCAGGGGGCCCATGGCTACACCTTC. Its translation is CAWTQGAHGYTF. The entire variable domain, with the rest obtained from reference TRBV30 and TRBJ1-2, is as follows: SQTIHQWPATLVQPVGSPLSLECTVEGTSNPNLYWYRQAAGRGLQLLFYSVGIGQISSEVPQNLSASRPQDRQFILSSKKLLLSDSGFYLCAWTQGAHGYTFGSGTRLTVV.

J is TRBJ2-7 and V is TRBV10-2; 8 positions agree with TRBD2. There are 14 residues in the CDR3. In germline, CDR1 is WSHSY, CDR2 SAAADI. The V segment lost 2 bases and the J segment 6 bases; nucleotides outside the gene matches: 6. CDR3 DNA sequence: TGCGCCAGCAGTGAGCCGACGGGGGGGATCGAGCAGTACTTC. Encoded protein: CASSEPTGGIEQYF.

This clone has more than one count but fewer than ten. This rearrangement joins TRBV10-3 to TRBJ1-5; D is uncertain. Germline loops: CDR1 ENHRY, CDR2 SYGVKD. CDR3 length equals 13 residues. Trimming cost V 6 bases and J 0 bases, with 6 bases left between them. The CDR3: CAIRRDSNQPQHF. Written as DNA, the CDR3 is TGTGCCATCAGGAGGGATAGCAATCAGCCCCAGCATTTT.